This entry is about one T cell receptor (beta chain). CDR3 length equals 16 residues. Germline CDR1 reads SGHRS; CDR2 reads YFSETQ. J lost 5 bases, V lost 4 bases, and 9 bases had no gene match. Clones were sequenced by immunoSEQ multiplex PCR, and TCRdb holds only the in-frame ones, with some missing. In the table there are 50,000 or so clones, 65% to 85% of which are singletons. These data belong to a study of blood T cell repertoires in COVID-19. At the level of the study: From the United States, Italy and Spain came samples of acute and convalescent COVID-19.

The clonotype was recovered from a man aged 40-49 years with acute or convalescent COVID-19. The sequenced sample was peripheral blood. The V and J genes are TRBV5-1 and TRBJ2-3; TRBD2 aligns across 11 bases. The CDR3 DNA sequence: TGCGCCAGCAGCCCTGATAGCGGGAGGGCGGGAGATACGCAGTATTTT. It translates to CASSPDSGRAGDTQYF.